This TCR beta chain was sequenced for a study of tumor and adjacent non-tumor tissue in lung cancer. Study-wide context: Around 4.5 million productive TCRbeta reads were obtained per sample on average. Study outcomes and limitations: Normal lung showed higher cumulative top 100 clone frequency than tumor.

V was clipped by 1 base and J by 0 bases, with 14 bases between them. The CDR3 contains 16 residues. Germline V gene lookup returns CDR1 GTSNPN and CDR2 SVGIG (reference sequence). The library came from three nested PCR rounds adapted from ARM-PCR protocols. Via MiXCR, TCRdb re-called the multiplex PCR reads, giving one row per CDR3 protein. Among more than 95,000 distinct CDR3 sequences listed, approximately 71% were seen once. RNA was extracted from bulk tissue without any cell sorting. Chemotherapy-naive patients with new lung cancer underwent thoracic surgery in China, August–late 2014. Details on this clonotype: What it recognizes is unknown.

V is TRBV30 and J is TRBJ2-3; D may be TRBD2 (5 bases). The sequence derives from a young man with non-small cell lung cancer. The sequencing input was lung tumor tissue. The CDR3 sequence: CAWSDGKGLSTDTQYF. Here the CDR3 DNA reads TGTGCCTGGAGTGACGGGAAAGGGCTTAGCACAGATACGCAGTATTTT.